These T cell receptor beta chains were read from a single sample in a study of T cell changes during pregnancy in multiple sclerosis. TCRdb's table, derived via immunoSEQ multiplex PCR, lists solely in-frame clones and lacks some. The data hold roughly 40,000 clones, with 80% to 85% observed a single time. This specimen consisted of CD4+ T cells from peripheral blood mononuclear cells, obtained before pregnancy. These receptors were obtained from a female donor with multiple sclerosis, enrolled in a pregnancy study. Each CDR3 is given with its conserved first and last residue. The D gene is left open where the match is weak. Rows may omit the clone size; those that give it use once, few, many or a size class.

V gene: TRBV29-1; D gene: TRBD2; J gene: TRBJ2-1; clone size: .; CDR3 DNA: TGCAGCGGCGGGACTAGCGGGGGGGTCGAGGAGCAGTTCTTC; CDR3 protein: CSGGTSGGVEEQFF
V gene: TRBV30; D gene: .; J gene: TRBJ1-2; clone size: .; CDR3 DNA: TGTGCCTGGAGTGTTCTGGGGAAGCGGTATGGCTACACCTTC; CDR3 protein: CAWSVLGKRYGYTF
V gene: TRBV18; D gene: TRBD1; J gene: TRBJ2-3; clone size: .; CDR3 DNA: TGTGCCAGCTCACCCCCGGGACAGGGGGGGACAGATACGCAGTATTTT; CDR3 protein: CASSPPGQGGTDTQYF
V gene: TRBV19; D gene: TRBD1; J gene: TRBJ2-7; clone size: .; CDR3 DNA: TGTGCCAGTACCCCGGGACAGGATACCTACGAGCAGTACTTC; CDR3 protein: CASTPGQDTYEQYF
V gene: TRBV18; D gene: .; J gene: TRBJ2-7; clone size: .; CDR3 DNA: TGTGCCAGCTCAACGGACCAAGCGGGCTACGAGCAGTACTTC; CDR3 protein: CASSTDQAGYEQYF
V gene: TRBV9; D gene: TRBD1; J gene: TRBJ1-2; clone size: .; CDR3 DNA: TGTGCCAGCAGCGTAGGTCTTTGGGGACAGGGGTATGGCTACACCTTC; CDR3 protein: CASSVGLWGQGYGYTF
V gene: TRBV6-5; D gene: TRBD1; J gene: TRBJ2-5; clone size: .; CDR3 DNA: TGTGCCAGCAGTTACTCGAAGGGACAGGGGGGGACCCAGTACTTC; CDR3 protein: CASSYSKGQGGTQYF
V gene: TRBV7-9; D gene: TRBD1; J gene: TRBJ2-7; clone size: .; CDR3 DNA: TGTGCCAGCAGCTTAGCGAACGGGACAGGGGCCTACGAGCAGTACTTC; CDR3 protein: CASSLANGTGAYEQYF
V gene: TRBV10-3; D gene: .; J gene: TRBJ2-3; clone size: .; CDR3 DNA: TGTGCCATCAGTGGACTGACGGGGGATACGCAGTATTTT; CDR3 protein: CAISGLTGDTQYF
V gene: TRBV7-3; D gene: TRBD1; J gene: TRBJ2-7; clone size: .; CDR3 DNA: TGTGCCAGCAGCTCGGGACAGGGGCCCACCTACGAGCAGTACTTC; CDR3 protein: CASSSGQGPTYEQYF
V gene: TRBV9; D gene: TRBD2; J gene: TRBJ2-5; clone size: .; CDR3 DNA: TGTGCCAGCAGCGTCAGAGCGGGAGAAGAGACCCAGTACTTC; CDR3 protein: CASSVRAGEETQYF
V gene: TRBV19; D gene: TRBD1; J gene: TRBJ1-1; clone size: .; CDR3 DNA: TGTGCCAGTACCGCCTTCCGGACAGGGTTGAACACTGAAGCTTTCTTT; CDR3 protein: CASTAFRTGLNTEAFF
V gene: TRBV19; D gene: .; J gene: TRBJ1-3; clone size: .; CDR3 DNA: TGTGCCAGTAGTCTCGACAGTGGCGGCTCTGGAAACACCATATATTTT; CDR3 protein: CASSLDSGGSGNTIYF
V gene: TRBV4-1; D gene: TRBD2; J gene: TRBJ2-1; clone size: .; CDR3 DNA: TGCGCCAGCAGCCAAGATGCCAGCGGGGGCGCCAGGGTGCAGTTCTTC; CDR3 protein: CASSQDASGGARVQFF
V gene: TRBV7-2; D gene: .; J gene: TRBJ1-1; clone size: .; CDR3 DNA: TGTGCCAGCAGCTTATTTGGTGGCAGGGCCCCTCCTGAAGCTTTCTTT; CDR3 protein: CASSLFGGRAPPEAFF
V gene: TRBV4-3; D gene: TRBD1; J gene: TRBJ1-3; clone size: .; CDR3 DNA: TGCGCCAGCAGCCAAGGGACAGGCGGAAACACCATATATTTT; CDR3 protein: CASSQGTGGNTIYF
V gene: TRBV27; D gene: .; J gene: TRBJ2-7; clone size: .; CDR3 DNA: TGTGCCAGCAGTTTAAGCGGACTCAGCTCCTACGAGCAGTACTTC; CDR3 protein: CASSLSGLSSYEQYF
V gene: TRBV5-5; D gene: TRBD2; J gene: TRBJ2-3; clone size: .; CDR3 DNA: TGTGCCAGCAGCTTGGGTTTTGCTAGCGGGGGAAGCAAAAGCACAGATACGCAGTATTTT; CDR3 protein: CASSLGFASGGSKSTDTQYF
V gene: TRBV18; D gene: .; J gene: TRBJ1-2; clone size: .; CDR3 DNA: TGTGCCAGCTCACCGGAGGACAGAGTTAACTATGGCTACACCTTC; CDR3 protein: CASSPEDRVNYGYTF
V gene: TRBV6-6; D gene: TRBD1; J gene: TRBJ1-1; clone size: .; CDR3 DNA: TGTGCCAGCAGGGAGACAGGGGGGTTTACTGAAGCTTTCTTT; CDR3 protein: CASRETGGFTEAFF
V gene: TRBV18; D gene: .; J gene: TRBJ1-1; clone size: .; CDR3 DNA: TGTGCCAGCTCACCAGCCTCTCAGGGGTTCGCTGAAGCTTTCTTT; CDR3 protein: CASSPASQGFAEAFF
V gene: TRBV7-9; D gene: .; J gene: TRBJ2-2; clone size: .; CDR3 DNA: TGTGCCAGCAGCTTAGCGTGGCAGGGGCGGGACACCGGGGAGCTGTTTTTT; CDR3 protein: CASSLAWQGRDTGELFF
V gene: TRBV6-1; D gene: TRBD1; J gene: TRBJ1-4; clone size: .; CDR3 DNA: TGTGCCAGCAGTGAATTTAGGGGGCCGGGAGAAAAACTGTTTTTT; CDR3 protein: CASSEFRGPGEKLFF
V gene: TRBV7-3; D gene: .; J gene: TRBJ2-1; clone size: once; CDR3 DNA: TGTGCCAGCAGCTTAAACGGGGGCTACAATGAGCAGTTCTTC; CDR3 protein: CASSLNGGYNEQFF